This T cell receptor (beta chain) was observed in a study of blood T cells in healthy people across ages. Findings of the study overall: It was the long-lived donors that had more naive CD4+ cells and higher diversity than aged donors.

Together with a sample-barcoded 5' primer, a J-beta primer mix was included in a second PCR lasting about 7 to 11 cycles. Using its own MiXCR run on the 5' RACE reads, TCRdb lists one record per CDR3 protein. Among around 800,000 distinct CDR3 sequences listed, around two thirds were seen once. About this clonotype: Antigen unknown.

This clonotype was sampled from a man younger than 40 in good health. Sequencing was performed on blood.

In nucleotides, the CDR3 is TGCGCCAGCAGCTTGGATGGATGGGTTAGCGGGAGCAACGAGCAGTACTTC. Translating it yields CASSLDGWVSGSNEQYF. The V call is TRBV5-1, the J call TRBJ2-4, with TRBD2 identical over 9 bases. TRBJ2-7 matches the DNA end more closely, so the J call is doubtful. CDR3 length: 17 residues. Germline CDR1 is SGHRS and CDR2 is YFSETQ.